This T cell receptor (beta chain) was recorded in a study of blood T cell repertoires in COVID-19. The CDR3 covers 13 residues. V gave up 3 bases and J gave up 7 bases, with 13 bases separating them. CDR1 SGHRS and CDR2 YFSETQ come from the germline V gene. This clone came up a few times. Profiling relied on immunoSEQ multiplex PCR, and the TCRdb table lists in-frame clones only, not all of them. The sample has tens of thousands of clones; over 80% are singletons. Sequencing used peripheral blood. The V call is TRBV5-1, the J call TRBJ1-2; D perhaps matches TRBD1 (6 bases). This TCR came from a human donor in a cohort sampled during active COVID-19. CDR3 amino acids: CASSYRGASGYTF. DNA for the CDR3: TGCGCCAGCAGCTACCGGGGGGCGAGTGGCTACACCTTC.